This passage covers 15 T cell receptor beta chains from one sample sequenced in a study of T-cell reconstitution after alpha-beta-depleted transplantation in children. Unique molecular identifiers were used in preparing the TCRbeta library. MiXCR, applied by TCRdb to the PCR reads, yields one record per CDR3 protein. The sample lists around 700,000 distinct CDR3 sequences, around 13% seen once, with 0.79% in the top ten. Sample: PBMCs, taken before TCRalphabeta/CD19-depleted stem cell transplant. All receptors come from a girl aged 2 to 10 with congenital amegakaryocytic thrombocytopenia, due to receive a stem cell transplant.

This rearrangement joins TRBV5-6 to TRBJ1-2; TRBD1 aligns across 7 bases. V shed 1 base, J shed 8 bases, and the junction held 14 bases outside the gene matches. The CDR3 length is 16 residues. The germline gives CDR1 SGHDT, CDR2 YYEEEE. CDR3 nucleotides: TGTGCCAGCAGCTTGAACGGGGACAGAACCATAACCGGCTACACCTTC. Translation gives CASSLNGDRTITGYTF. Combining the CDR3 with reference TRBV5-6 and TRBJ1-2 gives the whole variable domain DAGVTQSPTHLIKTRGQQVTLRCSPKSGHDTVSWYQQALGQGPQFIFQYYEEEERQRGNFPDRFSGHQFPNYSSELNVNALLLGDSALYLCASSLNGDRTITGYTFGSGTRLTVV.

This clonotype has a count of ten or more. CDR3 loop: CAIGPQETQYF. The CDR3 DNA sequence: TGTGCCATCGGTCCCCAAGAGACCCAGTACTTC. The chain carries TRBV10-3 and TRBJ2-5, with D unresolved. The CDR3 contains 11 residues. Germline assignment: CDR1 ENHRY and CDR2 SYGVKD. Trimming took 8 bases from V and 1 from J, leaving 5 bases between them.

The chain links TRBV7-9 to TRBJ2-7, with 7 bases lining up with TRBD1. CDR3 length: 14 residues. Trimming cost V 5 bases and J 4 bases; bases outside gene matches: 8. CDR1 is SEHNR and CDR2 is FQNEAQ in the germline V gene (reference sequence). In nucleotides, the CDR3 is TGTGCCAGCAGCGACCGGACAGGTTCATACGAGCAGTACTTC. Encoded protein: CASSDRTGSYEQYF.

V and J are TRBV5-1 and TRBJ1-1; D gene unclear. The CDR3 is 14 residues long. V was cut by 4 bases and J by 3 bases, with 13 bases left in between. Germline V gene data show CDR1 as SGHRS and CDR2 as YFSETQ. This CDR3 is CASSPEGLHTEAFF. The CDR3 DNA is TGCGCCAGCAGCCCCGAGGGATTACACACTGAAGCTTTCTTT.

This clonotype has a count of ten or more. Here the CDR3 reads CSVSTGRGEQYF. CDR3 in DNA: TGCAGCGTCTCCACCGGCAGGGGGGAGCAGTACTTC. This chain uses TRBV29-1 with TRBJ2-7, with 7 positions matching TRBD1. There are 12 residues in the CDR3. Germline values: CDR1 SQVTM, CDR2 ANQGSEA. With 6 bases clipped from V and 7 bases from J, the junction kept 9 bases outside the gene matches.

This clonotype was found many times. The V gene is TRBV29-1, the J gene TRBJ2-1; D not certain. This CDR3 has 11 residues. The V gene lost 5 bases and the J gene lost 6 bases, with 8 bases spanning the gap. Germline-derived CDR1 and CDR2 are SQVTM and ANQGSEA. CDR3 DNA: TGCAGCGTTCCACGGCTCAATGAGCAGTTCTTC. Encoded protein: CSVPRLNEQFF.

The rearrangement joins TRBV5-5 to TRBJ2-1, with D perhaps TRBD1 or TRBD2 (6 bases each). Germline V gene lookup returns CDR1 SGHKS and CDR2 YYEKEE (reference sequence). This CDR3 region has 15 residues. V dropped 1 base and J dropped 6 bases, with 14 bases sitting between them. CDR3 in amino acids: CASSLFSRGGNEQFF. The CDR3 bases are TGTGCCAGCAGCTTGTTTTCCAGGGGAGGCAATGAGCAGTTCTTC.

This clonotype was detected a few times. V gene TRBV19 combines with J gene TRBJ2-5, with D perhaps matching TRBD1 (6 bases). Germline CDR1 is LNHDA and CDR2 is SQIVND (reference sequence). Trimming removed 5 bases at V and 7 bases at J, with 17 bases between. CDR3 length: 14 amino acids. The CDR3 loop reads CASSVDRSRGTQYF. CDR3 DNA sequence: TGTGCCAGTAGTGTCGACAGGTCTCGAGGGACCCAGTACTTC. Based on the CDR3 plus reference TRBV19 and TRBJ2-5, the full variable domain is DGGITQSPKYLFRKEGQNVTLSCEQNLNHDAMYWYRQDPGQGLRLIYYSQIVNDFQKGDIAEGYSVSREKKESFPLTVTSAQKNPTAFYLCASSVDRSRGTQYFGPGTRLLVL.

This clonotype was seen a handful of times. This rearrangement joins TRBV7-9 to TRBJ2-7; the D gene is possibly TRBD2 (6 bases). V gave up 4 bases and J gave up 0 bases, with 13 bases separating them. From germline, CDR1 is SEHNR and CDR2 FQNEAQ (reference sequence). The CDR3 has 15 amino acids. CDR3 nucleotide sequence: TGTGCCAGCAGCTCGGGACTCCCTTACTCCTACGAGCAGTACTTC. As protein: CASSSGLPYSYEQYF. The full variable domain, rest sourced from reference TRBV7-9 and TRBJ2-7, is DTGVSQNPRHKITKRGQNVTFRCDPISEHNRLYWYRQTLGQGPEFLTYFQNEAQLEKSRLLSDRFSAERPKGSFSTLEIQRTEQGDSAMYLCASSSGLPYSYEQYFGPGTRLTVT.

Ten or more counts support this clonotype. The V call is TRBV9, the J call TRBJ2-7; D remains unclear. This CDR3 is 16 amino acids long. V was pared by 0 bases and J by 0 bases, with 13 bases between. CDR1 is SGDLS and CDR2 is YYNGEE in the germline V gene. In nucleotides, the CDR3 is TGTGCCAGCAGCGTAGGTTTCGGAACGAGCTCCTACGAGCAGTACTTC. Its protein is CASSVGFGTSSYEQYF.

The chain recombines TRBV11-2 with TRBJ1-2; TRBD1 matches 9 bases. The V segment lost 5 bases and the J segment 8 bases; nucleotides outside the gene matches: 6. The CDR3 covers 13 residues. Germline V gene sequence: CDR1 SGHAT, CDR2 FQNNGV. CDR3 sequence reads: CASSPGQGTGYTF. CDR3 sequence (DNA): TGTGCCAGCAGCCCAGGACAGGGGACCGGCTACACCTTC.

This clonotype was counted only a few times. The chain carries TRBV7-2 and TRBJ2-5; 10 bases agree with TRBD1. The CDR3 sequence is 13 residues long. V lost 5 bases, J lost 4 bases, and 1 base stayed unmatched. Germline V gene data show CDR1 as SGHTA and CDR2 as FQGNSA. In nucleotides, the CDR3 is TGTGCCAGCAGCCGGACAGGGGGAGAGACCCAGTACTTC. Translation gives CASSRTGGETQYF.

The CDR3 DNA reads as TGCAGTGCTCTGGAGGGGCCCGGCGAGCAGTACTTC. Protein: CSALEGPGEQYF. The chain employs TRBV20-1 and TRBJ2-7; D possibly corresponds to TRBD2 (6 bases). CDR1 is DFQATT, CDR2 SNEGSKA, per germline (reference sequence). The V gene lost 5 bases and the J gene lost 6 bases, with 14 bases spanning the gap. The CDR3 runs to 12 residues.

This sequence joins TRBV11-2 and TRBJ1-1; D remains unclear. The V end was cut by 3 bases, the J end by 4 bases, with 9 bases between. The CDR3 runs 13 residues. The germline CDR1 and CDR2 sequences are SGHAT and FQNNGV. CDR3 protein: CASSFERSTEAFF. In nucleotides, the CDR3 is TGTGCCAGCAGCTTTGAGAGGAGCACTGAAGCTTTCTTT.

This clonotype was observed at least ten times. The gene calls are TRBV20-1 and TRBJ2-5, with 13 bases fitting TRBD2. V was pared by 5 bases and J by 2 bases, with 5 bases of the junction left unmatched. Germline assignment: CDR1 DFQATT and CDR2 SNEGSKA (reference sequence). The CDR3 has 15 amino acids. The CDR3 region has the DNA TGCAGTGCTCAGGGACTAGCGGGGTCACAAGAGACCCAGTACTTC. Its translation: CSAQGLAGSQETQYF.